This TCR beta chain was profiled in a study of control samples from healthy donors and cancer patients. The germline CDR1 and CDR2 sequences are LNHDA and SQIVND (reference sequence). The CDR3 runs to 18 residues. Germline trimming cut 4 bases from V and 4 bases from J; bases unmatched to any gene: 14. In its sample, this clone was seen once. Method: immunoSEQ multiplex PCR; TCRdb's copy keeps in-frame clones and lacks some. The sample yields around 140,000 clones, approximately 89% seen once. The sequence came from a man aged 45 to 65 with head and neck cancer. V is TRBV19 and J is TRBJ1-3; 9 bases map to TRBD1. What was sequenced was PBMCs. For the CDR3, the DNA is TGTGCCAGTAGTAAAAAAAGTCCACAGGGGGCCGCCGGAAACACCATATATTTT. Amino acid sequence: CASSKKSPQGAAGNTIYF.